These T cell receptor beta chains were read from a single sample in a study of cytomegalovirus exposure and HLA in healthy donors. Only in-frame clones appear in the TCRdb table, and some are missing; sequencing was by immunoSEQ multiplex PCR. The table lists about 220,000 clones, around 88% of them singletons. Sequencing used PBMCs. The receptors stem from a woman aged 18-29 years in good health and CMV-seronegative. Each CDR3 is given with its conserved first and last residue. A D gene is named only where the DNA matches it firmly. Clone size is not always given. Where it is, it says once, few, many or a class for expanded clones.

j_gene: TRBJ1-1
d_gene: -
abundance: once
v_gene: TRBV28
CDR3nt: TGTGCCAGCAGTTTAATTAGCGCAGGGAACACTGAAGCTTTCTTT
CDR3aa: CASSLISAGNTEAFF

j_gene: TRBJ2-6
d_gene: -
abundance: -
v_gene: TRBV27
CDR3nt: TGTGCCAGCAGTTCCCCCGGGGGGCTCGGGGCCAACGTCCTGACTTTC
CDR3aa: CASSSPGGLGANVLTF

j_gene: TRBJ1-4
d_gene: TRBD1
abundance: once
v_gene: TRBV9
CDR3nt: TGTGCCAGCAGCGAGGGGACAGGTGCAACTAATGAAAAACTGTTTTTT
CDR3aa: CASSEGTGATNEKLFF

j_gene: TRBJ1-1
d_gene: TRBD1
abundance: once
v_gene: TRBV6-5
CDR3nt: TGTGCCAGCAGTAGGACAGGGGGGGAAGCTTTCTTT
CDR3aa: CASSRTGGEAFF

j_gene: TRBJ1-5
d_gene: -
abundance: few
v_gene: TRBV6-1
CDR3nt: TGTGCCAGCAGTGAAGACAGGGAACATCAGCCCCAGCATTTT
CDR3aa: CASSEDREHQPQHF

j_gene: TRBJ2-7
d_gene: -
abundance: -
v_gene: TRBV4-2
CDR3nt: TGTGCCAGCAGCCAAGGGCGGGCGTCCACCTACGAGCAGTACTTC
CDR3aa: CASSQGRASTYEQYF

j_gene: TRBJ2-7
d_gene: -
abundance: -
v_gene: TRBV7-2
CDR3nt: TGTGCCAGCGGGGCAGAACCCTACGAGCAGTACTTC
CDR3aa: CASGAEPYEQYF

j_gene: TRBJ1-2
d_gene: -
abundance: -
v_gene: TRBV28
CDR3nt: TGTGCCAGCAGTTTATTGAGAGGGTCCGATGGCTACACCTTC
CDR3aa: CASSLLRGSDGYTF

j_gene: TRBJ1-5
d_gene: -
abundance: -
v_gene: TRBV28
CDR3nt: TGTGCCAGCAGCCACACCCAGGGAAATCAGCCCCAGCATTTT
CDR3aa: CASSHTQGNQPQHF

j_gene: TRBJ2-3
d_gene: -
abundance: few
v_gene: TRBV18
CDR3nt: TGTGCCAGCTCACCACCGGACAACACAGATACGCAGTATTTT
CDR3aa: CASSPPDNTDTQYF

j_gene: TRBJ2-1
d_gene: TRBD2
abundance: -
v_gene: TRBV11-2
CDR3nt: TGTGCCAGCAGCTCCCTAACCGGACTAGCGGGAAGCTATGAGCAGTTCTTC
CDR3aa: CASSSLTGLAGSYEQFF

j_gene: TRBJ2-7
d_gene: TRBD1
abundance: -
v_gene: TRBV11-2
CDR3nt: TGTGCCAGCAGCTTAGGCCGGCGGACAGGGGTAGACGGCGAGCAGTACTTC
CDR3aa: CASSLGRRTGVDGEQYF

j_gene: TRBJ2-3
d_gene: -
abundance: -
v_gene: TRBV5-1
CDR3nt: TGCGCCAGCAGGGCCTGGGCAGGGAGCACAGATACGCAGTATTTT
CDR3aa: CASRAWAGSTDTQYF

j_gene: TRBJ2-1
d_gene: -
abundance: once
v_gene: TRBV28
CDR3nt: TGTGCCAGCAGTTTACAGGCAGGCTACAATGAGCAGTTCTTC
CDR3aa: CASSLQAGYNEQFF

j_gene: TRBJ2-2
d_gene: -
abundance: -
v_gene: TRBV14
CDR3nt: TGTGCCAGCAGCCAATGGGGGCACGGGGAGCTGTTTTTT
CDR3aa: CASSQWGHGELFF

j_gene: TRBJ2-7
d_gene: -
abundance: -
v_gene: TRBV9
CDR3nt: TGTGCCAGCAGCGCTCATCCGGGAGACTCCTACGAGCAGTACTTC
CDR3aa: CASSAHPGDSYEQYF